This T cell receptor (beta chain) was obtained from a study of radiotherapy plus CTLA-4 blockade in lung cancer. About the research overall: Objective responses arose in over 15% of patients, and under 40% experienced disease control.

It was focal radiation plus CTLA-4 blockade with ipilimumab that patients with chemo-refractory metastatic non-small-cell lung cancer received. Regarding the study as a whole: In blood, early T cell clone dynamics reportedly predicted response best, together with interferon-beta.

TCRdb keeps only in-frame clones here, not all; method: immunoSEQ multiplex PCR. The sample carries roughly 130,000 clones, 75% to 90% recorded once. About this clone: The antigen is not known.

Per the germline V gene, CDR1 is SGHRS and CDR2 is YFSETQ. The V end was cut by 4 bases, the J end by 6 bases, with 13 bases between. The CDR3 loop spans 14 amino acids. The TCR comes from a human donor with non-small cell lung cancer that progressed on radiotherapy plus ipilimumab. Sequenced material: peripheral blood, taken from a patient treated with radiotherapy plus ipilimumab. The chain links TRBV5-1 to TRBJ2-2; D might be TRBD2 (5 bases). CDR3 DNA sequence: TGCGCCAGCAGCCCCCGAGGGCCCCCCGGGGAGCTGTTTTTT. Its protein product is CASSPRGPPGELFF.